Shown below are 19 T cell receptor beta chains from a single sample sequenced in a study of OX40 agonist ivuxolimab in advanced cancers. Clones were read by immunoSEQ multiplex PCR, and TCRdb kept only the in-frame ones, dropping some. The sample contains about 45,000 clones, 80% to 90% of which appear only once. The source was CD4+ or CD8+ T cells sorted from blood, collected in a trial of the OX40 agonist ivuxolimab. The source of these receptors is an adult with an advanced solid tumor such as melanoma, head and neck, liver or kidney cancer.

V is TRBV6-6 and J is TRBJ2-7, with 10 bases lining up with TRBD2. Germline V lookup: CDR1 MNHNY, CDR2 SVGAGI (reference sequence). This CDR3 region has 15 residues. Trimming at V came to 5 bases and at J to 3 bases, leaving 7 bases not matched to a gene. The CDR3 DNA is TGTGCCAGCAGTACCGGACTAGCGGAGATCTACGAGCAGTACTTC. It encodes CASSTGLAEIYEQYF.

This clone was detected once. This chain links TRBV5-8 with TRBJ1-1; D not certain. Trimming shortened V by 3 bases and J by 0 bases, and 9 bases separated the two germline ends. CDR3 length: 14 amino acids. The germline gives CDR1 SGHTS, CDR2 YDEGEE. CDR3 amino acids: CASSWVTVNTEAFF. DNA of the CDR3: TGTGCCAGCAGCTGGGTGACTGTGAACACTGAAGCTTTCTTT. Full variable domain (outside the CDR3, taken from reference TRBV5-8 and TRBJ1-1): EAGVTQSPTHLIKTRGQQATLRCSPISGHTSVYWYQQALGLGLQFLLWYDEGEERNRGNFPPRFSGRQFPNYSSELNVNALELEDSALYLCASSWVTVNTEAFFGQGTRLTVV.

This chain connects TRBV4-3 to TRBJ1-4; D is possibly TRBD1 (6 bases). The CDR3 is made up of 18 amino acids. Germline loops: CDR1 LGHNA, CDR2 YSLEER. V lost 4 bases and J 4 bases, leaving 22 bases between the germline ends. CDR3: CASSPSGQGTVFNEKLFF. The CDR3, as DNA: TGCGCCAGCAGCCCTAGTGGGCAGGGGACCGTTTTTAATGAAAAACTGTTTTTT.

The J gene is TRBJ2-7, the V gene TRBV27; D unclear. CDR1 MNHEY and CDR2 SMNVEV come from the germline V gene (reference sequence). This CDR3 spans 13 amino acids. V gave up 3 bases and J gave up 2 bases, with 8 bases separating them. The DNA for the CDR3 is TGTGCCAGCAGTTTGCGAACCCCCTACGAGCAGTACTTC. Its protein product is CASSLRTPYEQYF.

This clone was seen a handful of times. The rearrangement joins TRBV29-1 to TRBJ2-3, with TRBD2 matching 9 bases. The CDR3 covers 14 residues. In germline, CDR1 is SQVTM, CDR2 ANQGSEA. J was trimmed by 4 bases and V by 7 bases; bases with no gene match: 9. The CDR3 loop reads CSGALAGTADTQYF. CDR3 sequence (DNA): TGCAGCGGTGCCCTAGCGGGAACCGCAGATACGCAGTATTTT.

The chain couples TRBV5-1 to TRBJ2-7; 11 bases are shared with TRBD2. V shed 1 base, J shed 3 bases, and the junction held 0 bases outside the gene matches. Germline values: CDR1 SGHRS, CDR2 YFSETQ. This CDR3 is 14 amino acids long. The DNA of the CDR3 is TGCGCCAGCAGCTTGACTAGCGGGAGCTACGAGCAGTACTTC. This gives the protein CASSLTSGSYEQYF.

V is TRBV11-3 and J is TRBJ2-7; TRBD1 aligns across 10 bases. This CDR3 comprises 17 residues. The junction had 10 bases not matched to a gene; V was cut back by 4 bases and J by 1 base. Germline CDR1 SGHNT, CDR2 YENEEA. Here the CDR3 DNA reads TGTGCCAGCAGCTCGTCCAGTCCGGGACAGGGGTCCTACGAGCAGTACTTC. Translated, it gives CASSSSSPGQGSYEQYF.

V usage is TRBV28 and J usage is TRBJ1-5, with a tentative D call TRBD1 (5 bases). V was trimmed by 6 bases and J by 0 bases, leaving 15 bases between them. The CDR3 extends over 16 amino acids. The V gene's germline CDR1 is MDHEN and CDR2 SYDVKM. CDR3 in amino acids: CASRSKGRYSNQPQHF. The CDR3 region has the DNA TGTGCCAGCAGGAGCAAGGGACGATATAGCAATCAGCCCCAGCATTTT.

J is TRBJ2-7 and V is TRBV7-6; TRBD2 matches at 9 bases. The germline CDR1 and CDR2 sequences are SGHVS and FNYEAQ. Trimming removed 4 bases from V and 2 bases from J; junction bases left unmatched: 9. This CDR3 region has 16 residues. The CDR3 nucleotides read TGTGCCAGCAGCTCCATAAGCGGGGGGCTTCCCTACGAGCAGTACTTC. It is translated as CASSSISGGLPYEQYF.

V and J are TRBV10-2 and TRBJ2-7, with D possibly being TRBD2 (5 bases). Germline CDR1 WSHSY, CDR2 SAAADI. The CDR3 runs to 13 residues. The V gene lost 3 bases and the J gene lost 3 bases, with 9 bases spanning the gap. The CDR3 is CASSDGGFYEQYF. The CDR3 DNA reads as TGCGCCAGCAGTGACGGCGGGTTCTACGAGCAGTACTTC.

The chain employs TRBV9 and TRBJ1-6; D may be TRBD1 (5 bases). Looked up from germline, CDR1 is SGDLS and CDR2 is YYNGEE. Trimming stripped 4 bases from V and 13 bases from J, with 15 bases between. The CDR3 sequence is 13 residues long. CDR3 in DNA: TGTGCCAGCAGCTCCCGGGACCGTGGCCCCCTCCACTTT. Its translation: CASSSRDRGPLHF.

The gene calls are TRBV4-1 and TRBJ2-5, with D possibly matching TRBD1 (5 bases). The germline V gene has CDR1 MGHRA and CDR2 YSYEKL. V was cut by 0 bases and J by 7 bases, with 6 bases left in between. CDR3 length: 12 residues. The CDR3 nucleotides are TGCGCCAGCAGCCAAGATAGGGGGACCCAGTACTTC. This codes for CASSQDRGTQYF.

This chain uses TRBV15 with TRBJ1-1; 9 nucleotides line up with TRBD1. The CDR3 loop spans 14 amino acids. From germline, CDR1 is LNHNV and CDR2 YYDKDF (reference sequence). Germline trimming cut 6 bases from V and 5 bases from J; bases unmatched to any gene: 7. CDR3 nucleotide sequence: TGTGCCACCAGACCTACAGGGGGCTGGACTGAAGCTTTCTTT. Its protein is CATRPTGGWTEAFF.

The chain recombines TRBV4-1 with TRBJ1-3, with 9 bases identical to TRBD1. CDR3 length: 15 residues. J gave up 4 bases and V 1 base, and 2 bases lay outside the gene matches. Germline V gene lookup returns CDR1 MGHRA and CDR2 YSYEKL. CDR3 sequence (DNA): TGCGCCAGCAGCCAAGGACAGGGGGTCGGAAACACCATATATTTT. It encodes CASSQGQGVGNTIYF.

A few counts support this clone. Mismatch with germline at one junction end may stem from a read error. Other nucleotide sequences in the sample specify the same CDR3. The chain recombines TRBV7-7 with TRBJ2-2; 9 positions match TRBD2. Germline values: CDR1 SSHAT, CDR2 FNYEAQ (reference sequence). The CDR3 runs 17 residues. The CDR3 nucleotides are TGTGCTAGCAGCCTTAGAACTAGCGGGCCGAACACCGGGGAGCTGTTTTTT. It translates to CASSLRTSGPNTGELFF.

The genes are TRBV14 and TRBJ2-2; TRBD1 agrees at 7 bases. The length of the CDR3 is 17 residues. The junction had 12 bases not matched to a gene; V was cut back by 5 bases and J by 3 bases. Germline CDR1 and CDR2: SGHDN and FVKESK. The CDR3 is CASSYTVTGLYTGELFF. The CDR3 DNA follows: TGTGCCAGCAGCTACACTGTGACAGGGTTGTACACCGGGGAGCTGTTTTTT.

The chain couples TRBV5-1 to TRBJ1-2; no reliable D call. The CDR3 loop spans 12 amino acids. V lost 5 bases to trimming and J lost 8 bases, with 13 bases between them. Per the germline V gene, CDR1 is SGHRS and CDR2 is YFSETQ. In nucleotides, the CDR3 is TGCGCCAGCAGGGGAGACCTCTGGGGCTACACCTTC. This translates into CASRGDLWGYTF. Combining the CDR3 with reference TRBV5-1 and TRBJ1-2 gives the whole variable domain KAGVTQTPRYLIKTRGQQVTLSCSPISGHRSVSWYQQTPGQGLQFLFEYFSETQRNKGNFPGRFSGRQFSNSRSEMNVSTLELGDSALYLCASRGDLWGYTFGSGTRLTVV.

This chain links TRBV6-5 with TRBJ2-7; tentatively, D is TRBD2 (6 bases). This CDR3 region has 15 residues. Germline V gene lookup returns CDR1 MNHEY and CDR2 SVGAGI. With 2 bases removed from V and 0 bases from J, the gap between germline ends came to 11 bases. The CDR3 here is CASSYGRLLSYEQYF. As DNA, the CDR3 is TGTGCCAGCAGTTACGGGAGGCTTCTCTCCTACGAGCAGTACTTC.

J is TRBJ1-1 and V is TRBV6-1, with D possibly TRBD1 on 5 matching bases. CDR1 is MNHNS and CDR2 is SASEGT in the germline V gene. Trimming shortened V by 0 bases and J by 5 bases, and 13 bases separated the two germline ends. This CDR3 spans 15 amino acids. CDR3 amino acids: CASSEARQGGTEAFF. The DNA of the CDR3 is TGTGCCAGCAGTGAAGCGCGGCAGGGAGGTACTGAAGCTTTCTTT.